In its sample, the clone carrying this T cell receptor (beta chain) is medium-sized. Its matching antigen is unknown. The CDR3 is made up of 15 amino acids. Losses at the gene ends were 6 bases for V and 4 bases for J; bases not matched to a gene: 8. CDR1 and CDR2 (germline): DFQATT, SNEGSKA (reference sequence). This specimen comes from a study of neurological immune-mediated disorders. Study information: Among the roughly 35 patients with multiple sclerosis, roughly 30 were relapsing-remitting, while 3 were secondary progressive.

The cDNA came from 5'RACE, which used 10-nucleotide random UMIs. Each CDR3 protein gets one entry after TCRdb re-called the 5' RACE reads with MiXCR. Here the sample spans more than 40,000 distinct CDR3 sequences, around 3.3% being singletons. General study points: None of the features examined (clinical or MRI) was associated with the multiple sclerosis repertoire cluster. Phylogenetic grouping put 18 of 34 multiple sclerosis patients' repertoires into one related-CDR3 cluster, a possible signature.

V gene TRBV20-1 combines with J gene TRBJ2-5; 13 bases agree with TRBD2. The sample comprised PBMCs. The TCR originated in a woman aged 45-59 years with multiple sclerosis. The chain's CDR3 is CSARRTSGGGETQYF. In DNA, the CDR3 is TGCAGTGCGCGAAGGACTAGCGGGGGAGGAGAGACCCAGTACTTC.